This paragraph covers one T cell receptor (beta chain) sequence. What it recognizes is unknown. Germline CDR1 and CDR2: SGHTA and FQGNSA. CDR3 size: 16 residues. The V and J ends lost 0 bases and 2 bases, in that order; junction bases with no gene match: 3. Sequencing used immunoSEQ multiplex PCR; TCRdb keeps in-frame clones, though not all of them. This sample has millions of clones, with around nine tenths found just once. The data were obtained in a study of shared clonotypes between healthy human individuals. General study results and limits: Represented diversity, genetic and exposure-history alike, was limited by few donors.

CD4+ cell separation produced CD45RA+ naive and CD45RA-negative memory subsets. What was sequenced was naive CD4+ T cells sorted from blood. Subset here: CD45RA+ positively selected. The chain couples TRBV7-2 to TRBJ2-3; TRBD2 matches at 9 bases. The origin of this receptor is a man younger than 35 in good health. This CDR3 reads CASSLAQREVTDTQYF. The CDR3 coding sequence is TGTGCCAGCAGCTTAGCACAGCGGGAGGTCACAGATACGCAGTATTTT.